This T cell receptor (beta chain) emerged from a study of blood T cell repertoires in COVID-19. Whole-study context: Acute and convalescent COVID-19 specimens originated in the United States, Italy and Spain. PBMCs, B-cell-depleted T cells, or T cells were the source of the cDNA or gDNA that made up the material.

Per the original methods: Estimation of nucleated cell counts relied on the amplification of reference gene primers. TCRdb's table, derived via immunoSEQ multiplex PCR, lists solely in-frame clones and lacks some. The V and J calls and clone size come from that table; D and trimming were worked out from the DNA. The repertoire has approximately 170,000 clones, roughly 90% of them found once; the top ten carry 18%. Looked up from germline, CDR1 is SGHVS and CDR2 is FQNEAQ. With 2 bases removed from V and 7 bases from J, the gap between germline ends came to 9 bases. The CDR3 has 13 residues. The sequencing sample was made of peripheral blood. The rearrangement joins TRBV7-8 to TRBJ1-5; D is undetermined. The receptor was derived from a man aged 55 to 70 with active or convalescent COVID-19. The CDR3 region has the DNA TGTGCCAGCAGCTTACAAGAGAAGCAGCCCCAGCATTTT. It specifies CASSLQEKQPQHF.